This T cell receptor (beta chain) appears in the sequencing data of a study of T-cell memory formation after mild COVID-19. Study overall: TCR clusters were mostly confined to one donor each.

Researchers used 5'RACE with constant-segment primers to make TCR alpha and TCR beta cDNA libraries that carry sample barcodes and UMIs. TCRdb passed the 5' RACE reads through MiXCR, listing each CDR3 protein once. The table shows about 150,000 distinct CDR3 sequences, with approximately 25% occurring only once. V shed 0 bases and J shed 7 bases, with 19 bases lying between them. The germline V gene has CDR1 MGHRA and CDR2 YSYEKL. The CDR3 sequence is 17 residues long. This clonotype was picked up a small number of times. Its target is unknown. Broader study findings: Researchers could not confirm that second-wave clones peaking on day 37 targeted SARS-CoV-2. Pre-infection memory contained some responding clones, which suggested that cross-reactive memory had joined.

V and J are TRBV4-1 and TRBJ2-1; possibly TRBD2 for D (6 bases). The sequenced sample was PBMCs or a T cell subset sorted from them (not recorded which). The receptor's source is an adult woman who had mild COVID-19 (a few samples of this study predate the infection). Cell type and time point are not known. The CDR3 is CASSQDRTITEWNEQFF. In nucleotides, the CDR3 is TGCGCCAGCAGCCAAGATCGGACTATCACGGAGTGGAATGAGCAGTTCTTC.